The rows below give T cell receptor beta chains drawn from one sample of a study of shared clonotypes between healthy human individuals. Repertoires were generated with immunoSEQ multiplex PCR, while TCRdb's copy carries only in-frame clones and drops some. In the table there are about 1 million clones, around 74% of which are singletons. Input material: memory CD4+ T cells sorted from blood. These receptors originate from a man between 18 and 29 years old in good health. The CDR3 runs from the conserved cysteine through the conserved F or W. D genes are given only for firm matches. The size field is filled for only some rows; it gives once, few, many or a size class.

TRBD1 TRBJ1-3 . TRBV18 16 CASSGQGKSSGNTIYF TGTGCCAGCTCGGGACAGGGGAAAAGCTCTGGAAACACCATATATTTT
TRBD2 TRBJ2-3 . TRBV5-1 18 CASSLVGLAGSPPDTQYF TGCGCCAGCAGCTTGGTGGGACTAGCGGGGAGTCCACCAGATACGCAGTATTTT
. TRBJ1-5 . TRBV9 11 CASEADQPQHF TGTGCCAGCGAGGCGGATCAGCCCCAGCATTTT
. TRBJ1-5 . TRBV30 13 CAWSLEGNQPRHF TGTGCCTGGAGTTTGGAGGGCAATCAGCCCCGGCATTTT
TRBD1 TRBJ1-1 . TRBV7-2 17 CASSLDRRDSMNTEAFF TGTGCCAGCAGCTTGGACAGGAGGGACTCCATGAACACTGAAGCTTTCTTT
. TRBJ2-7 . TRBV11-2 15 CASSLEGGVSYEQYF TGTGCCAGCAGCTTAGAGGGCGGAGTCTCCTACGAGCAGTACTTC
. TRBJ2-2 . TRBV19 16 CASSILAGANTGELFF TGTGCCAGTAGTATCCTGGCGGGGGCTAACACCGGGGAGCTGTTTTTT
. TRBJ2-3 . TRBV5-1 14 CASSLGIITDTQYF TGCGCCAGCAGCTTAGGCATCATCACAGATACGCAGTATTTT
. TRBJ2-7 . TRBV27 13 CASSFWGAYEQYF TGTGCCAGCAGTTTCTGGGGCGCCTACGAGCAGTACTTC
. TRBJ1-4 once TRBV7-9 16 CASRPPGGRTNEKLFF TGTGCCAGCAGACCACCGGGGGGACGGACTAATGAAAAACTGTTTTTT
TRBD1 TRBJ2-1 . TRBV10-3 16 CAIQAEQGSSYNEQFF TGTGCCATCCAAGCCGAACAGGGGAGCTCCTACAATGAGCAGTTCTTC
. TRBJ2-7 . TRBV11-1 15 CASSGGTVSGYEQYF TGTGCCAGCAGCGGAGGGACAGTCAGTGGCTACGAGCAGTACTTC
. TRBJ2-7 few TRBV18 12 CASSRVGDEQYF TGTGCCAGCTCTCGGGTGGGAGACGAGCAGTACTTC
. TRBJ2-7 . TRBV19 11 CASSNLYEQYF TGTGCCAGTAGTAATTTGTACGAGCAGTACTTC
TRBD2 TRBJ2-3 once TRBV6-5 16 CASSSLTSGFTDTQYF TGTGCCAGCAGTTCCTTGACTAGCGGCTTCACAGATACGCAGTATTTT
TRBD2 TRBJ2-7 . TRBV18 15 CASSPRSGGINEQYF TGTGCCAGCTCACCACGTTCGGGGGGGATAAACGAGCAGTACTTC
. TRBJ2-7 . TRBV11-3 12 CASSGRGDEQYF TGTGCCAGCAGCGGACGGGGTGACGAGCAGTACTTC
TRBD1 TRBJ2-3 once TRBV19 16 CASSINGQGDTDTQYF TGTGCCAGTAGTATAAACGGACAGGGGGACACAGATACGCAGTATTTT
. TRBJ2-1 once TRBV20-1 11 CSASTINEQFF TGCAGTGCTAGTACAATTAATGAGCAGTTCTTC
. TRBJ2-7 . TRBV21-1 12 CASKGTWAGRYF TGTGCCAGCAAGGGAACTTGGGCTGGCCGGTACTTC
. TRBJ1-1 . TRBV14 16 CASSQDSGMGGTEAFF TGTGCCAGCAGCCAAGATTCGGGTATGGGAGGCACTGAAGCTTTCTTT
. TRBJ2-3 . TRBV7-2 15 CASSSGGHRTDTQYF TGTGCCAGCAGCTCCGGGGGCCACCGCACAGATACGCAGTATTTT
. TRBJ1-2 many TRBV19 14 CASSRLGTDYGYTF TGTGCCAGTAGCCGCCTCGGGACGGACTATGGCTACACCTTC
. TRBJ1-1 . TRBV6-6 12 CASSYQGIEAFF TGTGCCAGCAGTTATCAAGGGATTGAAGCTTTCTTT
. TRBJ2-6 many TRBV14 15 CASSHQGGGANVLTF TGTGCCAGCAGCCACCAGGGGGGTGGGGCCAACGTCCTGACTTTC
TRBD1 TRBJ2-7 . TRBV27 15 CASSLKQGSSYEQYF TGTGCCAGCAGTCTTAAACAGGGGAGCTCCTACGAGCAGTACTTC
. TRBJ2-3 . TRBV9 17 CASSVGASLAGTDTQYF TGTGCCAGCAGCGTAGGCGCCTCCTTAGCGGGCACAGATACGCAGTATTTT
TRBD2 TRBJ2-7 . TRBV5-1 15 CASSLERGPTYEQYF TGCGCCAGCAGCTTGGAGCGGGGCCCGACCTACGAGCAGTACTTC
TRBD2 TRBJ2-1 . TRBV2 14 CASRLAGSYNEQFF TGTGCCAGCAGGTTAGCGGGGTCCTACAATGAGCAGTTCTTC
TRBD1 TRBJ2-3 . TRBV30 15 CAWSPGQGASDTQYF TGTGCCTGGAGTCCGGGACAGGGGGCTTCGGATACGCAGTATTTT
TRBD1 TRBJ2-3 . TRBV11-2 15 CASSRTGSTGDTQYF TGTGCCAGCAGCCGAACCGGGTCGACAGGGGATACGCAGTATTTT
TRBD2 TRBJ2-5 . TRBV30 14 CASRLAGARETQYF TGTGCCTCGAGGCTAGCGGGGGCTCGGGAGACCCAGTACTTC
. TRBJ1-4 . TRBV7-9 12 CASRAEGEKLFF TGTGCCAGCAGGGCTGAGGGGGAAAAACTGTTTTTT
. TRBJ2-7 . TRBV5-1 14 CASSLEHLPYEQYF TGCGCCAGCAGCTTGGAACATCTCCCCTACGAGCAGTACTTC
. TRBJ2-1 once TRBV18 17 CASSPSSLALGNNEQFF TGTGCCAGCTCACCATCCTCTCTAGCCCTGGGTAACAATGAGCAGTTCTTC
. TRBJ1-5 . TRBV28 14 CASSSSTGPQPQHF TGTGCCAGCAGCTCTTCTACAGGGCCTCAGCCCCAGCATTTT
. TRBJ2-1 . TRBV4-3 15 CASSQASPRDNEQFF TGCGCCAGCAGCCAGGCGTCCCCTCGGGACAATGAGCAGTTCTTC
. TRBJ2-7 few TRBV29-1 11 CSFRQGREQYF TGCAGCTTCAGGCAGGGACGCGAGCAGTACTTC
. TRBJ2-5 . TRBV11-2 15 CASSLGGRREETQYF TGTGCCAGCAGCTTAGGGGGACGTCGAGAAGAGACCCAGTACTTC
. TRBJ2-7 . TRBV6-4 15 CASRDPGLPPYEQYF TGTGCCAGCAGGGACCCGGGACTTCCACCCTACGAGCAGTACTTC
TRBD1 TRBJ2-3 . TRBV10-3 15 CAISSGQGSTDTQYF TGTGCCATCAGCTCGGGACAGGGAAGCACAGATACGCAGTATTTT
. TRBJ2-7 . TRBV30 13 CAWRLTGGYEQYF TGTGCCTGGAGGCTGACAGGTGGCTACGAGCAGTACTTC
. TRBJ2-7 . TRBV5-1 15 CASSAGDGWQHEQYF TGCGCCAGCAGCGCCGGTGACGGCTGGCAACACGAGCAGTACTTC
TRBD1 TRBJ2-7 . TRBV11-3 15 CASSSRDRISYEQYF TGTGCCAGCAGCTCACGGGACAGAATCTCCTACGAGCAGTACTTC
. TRBJ2-7 . TRBV15 15 CATSRDLRDRYEQYF TGTGCCACCAGCAGAGATCTGCGGGACAGATACGAGCAGTACTTC
. TRBJ1-1 . TRBV6-5 15 CASSGGGGRHTEAFF TGTGCCAGCAGTGGGGGGGGCGGGAGGCACACTGAAGCTTTCTTT
TRBD1 TRBJ2-1 few TRBV4-3 13 CASSQTGDNEQFF TGCGCCAGCAGCCAAACAGGGGACAATGAGCAGTTCTTC
. TRBJ1-5 . TRBV28 14 CASSLSQGRLPQHF TGTGCCAGCAGTTTATCTCAGGGGCGCCTCCCCCAGCATTTT
. TRBJ2-5 . TRBV28 16 CASSYHFIGDQETQYF TGTGCCAGCAGCTACCATTTCATAGGGGACCAAGAGACCCAGTACTTC
. TRBJ1-3 . TRBV28 14 CASSATVSGNTIYF TGTGCCAGCAGCGCGACAGTCTCTGGAAACACCATATATTTT
TRBD1 TRBJ2-3 once TRBV7-2 16 CASSPSGGRVTDTQYF TGTGCCAGCAGCCCGTCAGGGGGTCGAGTCACAGATACGCAGTATTTT
TRBD1 TRBJ1-4 . TRBV13 15 CASSLTGGRYEKLFF TGTGCCAGCAGCTTAACAGGGGGGAGGTATGAAAAACTGTTTTTT
. TRBJ2-2 . TRBV7-9 15 CASSSGTLNTGELFF TGTGCCAGCAGCTCTGGGACTCTGAACACCGGGGAGCTGTTTTTT
TRBD1 TRBJ2-5 . TRBV7-2 15 CASSSRQGLTETQYF TGTGCCAGCAGCTCCAGACAGGGTCTCACGGAGACCCAGTACTTC
TRBD1 TRBJ1-2 . TRBV5-1 15 CASSPGQGPRRGYTF TGCGCCAGCAGCCCGGGACAGGGGCCGCGTCGTGGCTACACCTTC
. TRBJ2-7 . TRBV5-4 15 CASSPDLEGSYEQYF TGTGCCAGCAGCCCCGACTTGGAAGGGAGCTACGAGCAGTACTTC
. TRBJ1-1 . TRBV5-1 13 CASSLGGGTEAFF TGCGCCAGCAGCTTGGGAGGGGGAACTGAAGCTTTCTTT
. TRBJ2-1 . TRBV7-2 12 CASSAPYNEQFF TGTGCCAGCAGTGCCCCCTACAATGAGCAGTTCTTC
. TRBJ1-5 . TRBV7-2 14 CASSLGVNNQPQHF TGTGCCAGCAGCTTAGGGGTCAACAATCAGCCCCAGCATTTT